These T cell receptor beta chains were read from a single sample in a study of Ad26.COV2.S vaccination and SARS-CoV-2 variants. This table comes from immunoSEQ multiplex PCR, and its TCRdb copy is limited to in-frame clones, with some not included. In the table there are about 420,000 clones, around 87% of which are singletons. The sample was peripheral blood, taken in a trial of Ad26.COV2.S vaccine versus placebo. The source is a person aged 18-65 years who received the Ad26.COV2.S COVID-19 vaccine or a placebo. CDR3s include the opening cysteine and the closing phenylalanine or tryptophan.

TRBV28,TRBJ1-2,CASRTTGHYGYTF
TRBV19,TRBJ1-1,CASSIKWRGRFTEAFF
TRBV7-8,TRBJ1-5,CASSLDPDFGPQHF
TRBV6-5,TRBJ1-1,CASRYTGGASEAFF
TRBV7-9,TRBJ1-2,CASSSPSGSTPNYGYTF
TRBV24-1,TRBJ2-1,CATSDSSKTTKSSYNEQFF
TRBV5-1,TRBJ2-1,CASSLSPGLVINEQFF
TRBV6-5,TRBJ2-2,CASSYNVYTGELFF
TRBV6-2/TRBV6-3,TRBJ2-1,CASSHGTGGNEQFF
TRBV9,TRBJ1-2,CASSVAPANYGYTF
TRBV6-6,TRBJ2-7,CASSSLRDRDHEQYF
TRBV9,TRBJ2-7,CASSPWTGGGEQYF
TRBV28,TRBJ1-2,CASSVGTTRGGYTF
TRBV7-6,TRBJ2-2,CASSDQGANTGELFF
TRBV19,TRBJ1-2,CASSTRQGGYGYTF
TRBV6-5,TRBJ1-1,CASSKGLNTEAFF
TRBV7-6,TRBJ1-6,CASSPGQGNNSPLHF
TRBV30,TRBJ1-2,CAWSTGRTNYGYTF
TRBV19,TRBJ2-7,CASSIEGGEQYF
TRBV30,TRBJ1-6,CAWSTGGPDSPLHF